This TCR beta chain was recovered during a study of identical twins. Template switching added a universal primer binding site, and final cDNA carried unique molecular identifiers. TCRdb processed the 5' RACE reads anew with MiXCR; each CDR3 protein has one entry. The top ten clones hold less than 4% of a sample with roughly 230,000 distinct CDR3 sequences, about 8% of them seen once. The study, taken as a whole, reports: Weaker excess twin sharing was observed in beta out-of-frame sequences. In cord blood, abundant beta clonotypes had fewer insertions; memory showed no trend.

Trimming removed 0 bases at V and 7 bases at J, with 10 bases between. The CDR3 consists of 14 residues. Germline CDR1 MNHEY, CDR2 SVGEGT. In its sample, this clonotype was seen a few times. Its antigen remains unidentified. The same data also went into a second study, on yellow fever vaccine responses in identical twins. That paper adds: Reports say the vaccine T cell response in twins looked partly convergent and partly personalized.

J is TRBJ2-1 and V is TRBV6-2 or TRBV6-3, with D unresolved. The sequenced material came from CD8+ T cells sorted from blood. This clonotype was sampled from a woman younger than 30 in good health. In DNA, the CDR3 is TGTGCCAGCAGTTACTCGAATCTACCGAATGAGCAGTTCTTC. This codes for CASSYSNLPNEQFF.